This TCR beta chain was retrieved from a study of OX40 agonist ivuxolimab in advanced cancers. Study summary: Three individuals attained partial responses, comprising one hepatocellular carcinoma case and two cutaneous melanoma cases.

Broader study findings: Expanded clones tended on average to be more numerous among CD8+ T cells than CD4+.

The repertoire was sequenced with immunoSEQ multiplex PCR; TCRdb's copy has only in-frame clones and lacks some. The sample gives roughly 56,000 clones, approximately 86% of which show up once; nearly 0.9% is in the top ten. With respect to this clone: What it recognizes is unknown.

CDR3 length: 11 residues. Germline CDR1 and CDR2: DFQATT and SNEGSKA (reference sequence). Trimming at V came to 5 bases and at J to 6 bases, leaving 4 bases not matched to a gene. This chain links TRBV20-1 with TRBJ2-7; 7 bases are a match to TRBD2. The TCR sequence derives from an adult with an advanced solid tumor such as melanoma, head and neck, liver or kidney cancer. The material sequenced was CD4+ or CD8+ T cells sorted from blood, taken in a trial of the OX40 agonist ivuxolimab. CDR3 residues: CSAGGVSEQYF. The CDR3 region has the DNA TGCAGTGCTGGGGGGGTAAGCGAGCAGTACTTC.